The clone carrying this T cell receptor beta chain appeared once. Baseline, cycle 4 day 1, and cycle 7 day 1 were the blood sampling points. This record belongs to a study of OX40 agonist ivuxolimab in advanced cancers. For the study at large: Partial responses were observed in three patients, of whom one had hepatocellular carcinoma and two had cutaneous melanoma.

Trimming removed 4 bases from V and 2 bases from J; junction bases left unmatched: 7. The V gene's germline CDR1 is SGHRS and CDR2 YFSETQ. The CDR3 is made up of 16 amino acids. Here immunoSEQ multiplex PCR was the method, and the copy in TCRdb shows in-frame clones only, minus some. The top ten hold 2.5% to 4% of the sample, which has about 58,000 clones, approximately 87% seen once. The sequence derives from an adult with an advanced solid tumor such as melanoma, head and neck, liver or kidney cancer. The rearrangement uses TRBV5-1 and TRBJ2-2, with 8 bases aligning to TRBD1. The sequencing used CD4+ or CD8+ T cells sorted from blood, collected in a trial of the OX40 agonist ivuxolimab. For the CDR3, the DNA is TGCGCCAGCAGCCCTAAGACAGGGGTAAACACCGGGGAGCTGTTTTTT. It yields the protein CASSPKTGVNTGELFF.